In this sample, the clone carrying this T cell receptor beta chain turned up a few times. This sample was included in a study of follicular helper T cells after annual influenza vaccination. The overall study: For some subjects, blood spans the 2013-2014, 2014-2015 and 2015-2016 annual vaccinations.

Germline-derived CDR1 and CDR2 are MGHDK and SYGVNS. V dropped 4 bases and J dropped 5 bases, with 12 bases sitting between them. CDR3 length: 13 residues. Some clones are missing from TCRdb's copy, which holds only in-frame ones; the method was immunoSEQ multiplex PCR. Here the sample spans about 5,600 clones, approximately 81% being singletons. Described time point: 2015-2016 season, 7 days after influenza vaccination. This chain connects TRBV25-1 to TRBJ2-7; D remains ambiguous. The sequence was obtained from an adult who received the influenza vaccine. The source was CXCR5+ CD38- circulating T follicular helper cells from blood, collected 7 days after influenza vaccination. Documented subset: circulating Tfh, non-naive CD4+CXCR5+PD-1+ (ICOS+CD38+ or ICOS-CD38-). Here the CDR3 reads CASSAQPIHEQYF. The CDR3 DNA reads TGTGCCAGCAGTGCCCAGCCTATCCACGAGCAGTACTTC.